What follows is one TCR beta chain and its context. V was clipped by 6 bases and J by 2 bases; unmatched bases: 7. This CDR3 is 16 amino acids long. CDR1 SNHLY and CDR2 FYNNEI come from the germline V gene. These data belong to a study of shared clonotypes between healthy human individuals. In the sorted-subset replicate PCRs, 150 to 200 ng DNA, roughly 29,000 T cell genomes, was used. Some clones are missing from TCRdb's copy, which holds only in-frame ones; the method was immunoSEQ multiplex PCR. The sample has some 790,000 clones; 55% to 75% are singletons. The rearrangement links TRBV2 to TRBJ1-5; 10 bases agree with TRBD1. What was sequenced was memory CD4+ T cells sorted from blood. The subset is: CD45RA-negative fraction. The sequence was collected from a woman aged 25 to 39 in good health. The CDR3 DNA is TGTGCCAGCAGGGCTAGACAGGGGGCAGGCAATCAGCCCCAGCATTTT. Translated, it gives CASRARQGAGNQPQHF.